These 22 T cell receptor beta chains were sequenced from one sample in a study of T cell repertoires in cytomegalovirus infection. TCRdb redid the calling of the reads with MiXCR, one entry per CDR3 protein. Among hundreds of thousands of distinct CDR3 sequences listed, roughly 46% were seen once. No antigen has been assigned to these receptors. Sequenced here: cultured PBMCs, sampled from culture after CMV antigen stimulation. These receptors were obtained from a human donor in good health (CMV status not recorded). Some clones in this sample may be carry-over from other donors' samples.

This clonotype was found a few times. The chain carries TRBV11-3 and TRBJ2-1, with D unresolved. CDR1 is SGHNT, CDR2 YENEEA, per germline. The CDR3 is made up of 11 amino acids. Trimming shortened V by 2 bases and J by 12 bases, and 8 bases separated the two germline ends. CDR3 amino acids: CASSLRLVQFF. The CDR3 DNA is TGTGCCAGCAGCTTAAGACTGGTGCAGTTCTTC.

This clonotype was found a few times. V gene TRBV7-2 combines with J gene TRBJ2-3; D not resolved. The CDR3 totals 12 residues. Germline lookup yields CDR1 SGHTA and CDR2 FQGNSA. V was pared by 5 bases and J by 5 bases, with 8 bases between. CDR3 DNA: TGTGCCAGCAGCGTATTGAAAGATACGCAGTATTTT. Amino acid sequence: CASSVLKDTQYF.

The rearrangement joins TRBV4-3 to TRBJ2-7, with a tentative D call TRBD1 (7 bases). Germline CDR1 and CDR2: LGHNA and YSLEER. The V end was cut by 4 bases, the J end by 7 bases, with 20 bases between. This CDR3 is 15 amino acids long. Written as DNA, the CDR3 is TGCGCCAGCAGCCCATCAGGGGGGACCTACGTGGAGCAGTACTTC. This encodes CASSPSGGTYVEQYF.

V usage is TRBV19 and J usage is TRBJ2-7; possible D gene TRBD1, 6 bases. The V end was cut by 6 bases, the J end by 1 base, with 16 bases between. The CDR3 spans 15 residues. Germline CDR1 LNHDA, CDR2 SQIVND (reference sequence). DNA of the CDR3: TGTGCCAGTAGCCGTACAGGGTTTTCTTCCTACGAGCAGTACTTC. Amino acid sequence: CASSRTGFSSYEQYF.

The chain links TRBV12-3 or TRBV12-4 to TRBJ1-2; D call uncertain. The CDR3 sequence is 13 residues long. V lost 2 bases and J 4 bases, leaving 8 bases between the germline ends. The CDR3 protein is CASSLQASYGYTF. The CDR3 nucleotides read TGTGCCAGCAGTTTACAGGCCTCCTATGGCTACACCTTC.

CDR3 in DNA: TGTGCCAGCAGTGAAGCTAGCGGAGCACTCTACGAGCAGTACTTC. Its protein product is CASSEASGALYEQYF. V is TRBV2 and J is TRBJ2-7; D might be TRBD2 (6 bases). From germline, CDR1 is SNHLY and CDR2 FYNNEI. The CDR3 is made up of 15 amino acids. Trimming pared 0 bases from V and 3 bases from J, leaving 12 bases between.

The CDR3 reads CASSPTGTGGYEQYF. The CDR3 DNA reads TGTGCCAGCAGCCCGACCGGGACAGGGGGCTACGAGCAGTACTTC. The rearrangement joins TRBV7-2 to TRBJ2-7; 11 bases match TRBD1. The germline V gene has CDR1 SGHTA and CDR2 FQGNSA. The V gene end was trimmed by 5 bases and the J gene end by 3 bases; junction bases not matched to a gene: 6. The CDR3 is 15 amino acids.

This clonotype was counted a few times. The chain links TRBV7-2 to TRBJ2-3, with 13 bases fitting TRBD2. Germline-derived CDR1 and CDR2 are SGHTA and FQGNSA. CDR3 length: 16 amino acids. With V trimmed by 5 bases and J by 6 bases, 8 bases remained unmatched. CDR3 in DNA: TGTGCCAGCAGCCCTGGGACTAGCGGGGCCGGGGATACGCAGTATTTT. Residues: CASSPGTSGAGDTQYF.

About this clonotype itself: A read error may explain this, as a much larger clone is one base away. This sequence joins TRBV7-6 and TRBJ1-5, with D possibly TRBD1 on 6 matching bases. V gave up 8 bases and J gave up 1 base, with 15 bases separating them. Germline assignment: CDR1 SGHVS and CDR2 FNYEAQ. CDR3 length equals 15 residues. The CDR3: CASRPQGGSNQPQHF. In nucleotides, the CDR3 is TGTGCCAGCCGCCCACAGGGAGGCAGCAATCAGCCCCAGCATTTT. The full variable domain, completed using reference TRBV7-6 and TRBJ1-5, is GAGVSQSPRYKVTKRGQDVALRCDPISGHVSLYWYRQALGQGPEFLTYFNYEAQQDKSGLPNDRFSAERPEGSISTLTIQRTEQRDSAMYRCASRPQGGSNQPQHFGDGTRLSIL.

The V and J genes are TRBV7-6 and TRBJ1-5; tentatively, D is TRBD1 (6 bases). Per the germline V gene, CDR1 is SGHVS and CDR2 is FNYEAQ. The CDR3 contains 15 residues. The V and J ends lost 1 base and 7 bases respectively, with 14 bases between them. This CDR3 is CASSLGSGAGQPQHF. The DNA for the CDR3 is TGTGCCAGCAGCTTAGGTTCGGGGGCAGGACAGCCCCAGCATTTT. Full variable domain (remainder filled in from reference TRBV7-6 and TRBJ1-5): GAGVSQSPRYKVTKRGQDVALRCDPISGHVSLYWYRQALGQGPEFLTYFNYEAQQDKSGLPNDRFSAERPEGSISTLTIQRTEQRDSAMYRCASSLGSGAGQPQHFGDGTRLSIL.

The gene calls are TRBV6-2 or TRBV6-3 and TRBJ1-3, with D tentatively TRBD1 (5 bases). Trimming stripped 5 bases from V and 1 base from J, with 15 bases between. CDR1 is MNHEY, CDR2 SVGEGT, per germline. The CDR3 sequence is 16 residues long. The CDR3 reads CASSDARKGSGNTIYF. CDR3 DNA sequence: TGTGCCAGCAGTGACGCAAGGAAGGGGTCTGGAAACACCATATATTTT.

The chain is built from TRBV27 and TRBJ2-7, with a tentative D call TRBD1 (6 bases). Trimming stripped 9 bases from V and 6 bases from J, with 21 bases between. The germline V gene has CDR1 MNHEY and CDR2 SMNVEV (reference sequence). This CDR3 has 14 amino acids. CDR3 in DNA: TGTGCCAGTCGCGGTACCAGGGGCCCCTCCGAGCAGTACTTC. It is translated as CASRGTRGPSEQYF.

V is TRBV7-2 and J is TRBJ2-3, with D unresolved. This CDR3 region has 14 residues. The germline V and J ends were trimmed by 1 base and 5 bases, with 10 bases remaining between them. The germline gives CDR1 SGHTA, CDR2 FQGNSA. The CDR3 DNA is TGTGCCAGCAGCTTAGTCGGGCCAGGAGATACGCAGTATTTT. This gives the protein CASSLVGPGDTQYF.

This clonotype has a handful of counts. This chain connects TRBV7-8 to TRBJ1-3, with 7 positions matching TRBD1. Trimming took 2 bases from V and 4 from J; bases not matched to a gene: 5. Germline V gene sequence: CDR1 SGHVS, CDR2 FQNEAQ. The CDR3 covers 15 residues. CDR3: CASSLSGQWGNTIYF. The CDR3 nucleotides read TGTGCCAGCAGCTTATCGGGACAGTGGGGAAACACCATATATTTT.

This CDR3 reads CASSLDSPMASGEGDNEQFF. In DNA form, the CDR3 reads TGTGCCAGCAGCTTAGATAGCCCAATGGCCTCAGGGGAAGGTGACAATGAGCAGTTCTTC. This chain joins TRBV11-2 and TRBJ2-1, with D perhaps TRBD1 (6 bases). Per germline, CDR1 SGHAT and CDR2 FQNNGV. The CDR3 extends over 20 amino acids. The germline V and J ends were trimmed by 0 bases and 5 bases, with 26 bases remaining between them.

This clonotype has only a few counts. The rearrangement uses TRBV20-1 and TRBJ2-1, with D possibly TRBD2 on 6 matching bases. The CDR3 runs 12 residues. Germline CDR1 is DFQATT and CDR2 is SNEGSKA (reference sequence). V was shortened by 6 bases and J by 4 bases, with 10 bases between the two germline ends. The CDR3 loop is CSATGTYNEQFF. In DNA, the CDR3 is TGCAGTGCGACTGGGACTTACAATGAGCAGTTCTTC.

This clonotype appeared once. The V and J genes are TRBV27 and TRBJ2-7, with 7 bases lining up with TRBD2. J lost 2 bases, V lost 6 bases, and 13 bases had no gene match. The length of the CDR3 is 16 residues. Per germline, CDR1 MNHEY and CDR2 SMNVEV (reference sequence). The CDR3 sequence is CASRPESAGVPYEQYF. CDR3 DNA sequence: TGTGCCAGCAGGCCAGAATCGGCGGGGGTCCCCTACGAGCAGTACTTC.

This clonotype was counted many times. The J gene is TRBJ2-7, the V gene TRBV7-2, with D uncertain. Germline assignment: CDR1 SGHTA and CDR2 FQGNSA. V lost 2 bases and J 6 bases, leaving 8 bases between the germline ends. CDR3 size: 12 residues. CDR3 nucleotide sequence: TGTGCCAGCAGCTTAAGACTGACCGAGCAGTACTTC. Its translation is CASSLRLTEQYF.

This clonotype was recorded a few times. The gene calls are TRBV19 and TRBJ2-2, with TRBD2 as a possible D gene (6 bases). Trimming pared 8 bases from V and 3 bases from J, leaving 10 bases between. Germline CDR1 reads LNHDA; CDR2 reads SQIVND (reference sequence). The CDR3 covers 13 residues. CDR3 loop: CASGRTDTGELFF. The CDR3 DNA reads TGTGCCAGTGGGAGGACGGACACCGGGGAGCTGTTTTTT.

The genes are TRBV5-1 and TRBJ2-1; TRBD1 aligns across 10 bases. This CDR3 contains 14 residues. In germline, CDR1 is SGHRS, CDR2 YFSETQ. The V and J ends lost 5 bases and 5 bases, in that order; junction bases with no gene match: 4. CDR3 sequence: CASSAGQGNNEQFF. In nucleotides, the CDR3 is TGCGCCAGCAGTGCGGGACAGGGGAACAATGAGCAGTTCTTC.

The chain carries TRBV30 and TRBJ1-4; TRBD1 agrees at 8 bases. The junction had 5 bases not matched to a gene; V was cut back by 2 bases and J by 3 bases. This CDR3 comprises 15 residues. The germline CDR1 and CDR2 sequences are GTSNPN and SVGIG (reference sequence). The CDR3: CAWSFGQGPNEKLFF. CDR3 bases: TGTGCCTGGAGTTTCGGACAGGGCCCTAATGAAAAACTGTTTTTT.

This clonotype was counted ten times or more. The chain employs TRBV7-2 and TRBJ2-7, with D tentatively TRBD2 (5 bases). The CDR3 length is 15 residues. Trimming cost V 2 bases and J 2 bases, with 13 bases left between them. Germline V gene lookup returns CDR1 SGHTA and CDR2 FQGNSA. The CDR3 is CASSLLPGTAYEQYF. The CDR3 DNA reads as TGTGCCAGCAGCTTACTTCCGGGAACAGCCTACGAGCAGTACTTC.